The rows below give T cell receptor beta chains drawn from one sample of a study of CD8 T cells in Susac syndrome. MiXCR, applied by TCRdb to the immunoSEQ multiplex PCR reads, yields one record per CDR3 protein. The sample lists 75,000 to 95,000 distinct CDR3 sequences, around 96% occurring once. The sample comprised CD8+ T cells from PBMCs. The receptors were gathered from a human donor with Susac syndrome. Each CDR3 is given without its conserved first and last residue. Fields, in order: D gene, V gene, J gene, CDR3 protein. The D gene is left open where the match is weak.

NA	TRBV4-2	TRBJ2-3	ASSQDTLEDTQY
NA	TRBV27	TRBJ1-1	ATLRGPEAF
NA	TRBV20-1	TRBJ2-4	SARPAGTRPNIQY
NA	TRBV25-1	TRBJ2-7	ASSPAADDYEQY
TRBD1	TRBV27	TRBJ2-3	ASSFSGQSTDTQY
TRBD2	TRBV6-2/TRBV6-3	TRBJ2-7	ASTEPGGSTYEQY
NA	TRBV28	TRBJ2-3	ASSLGVARDTQY
NA	TRBV7-2	TRBJ2-5	ASSKNQETQY
NA	TRBV20-1	TRBJ2-1	SARDRGGEQF
NA	TRBV10-3	TRBJ2-7	AIRDSSYEQY
NA	TRBV30	TRBJ1-1	AWSVGGASEAF
NA	TRBV5-1	TRBJ1-1	ASSLAYGDMNTEAF
NA	TRBV6-2/TRBV6-3	TRBJ1-2	ASSYSGTDANYGYT
TRBD1	TRBV20-1	TRBJ1-5	SAWTGGGSNQPQH
NA	TRBV11-1	TRBJ1-1	ASSFQSGEAF
NA	TRBV4-3	TRBJ1-1	ASSLNPGVTEAF
NA	TRBV6-5	TRBJ2-7	ASSYSELAVDYEQY
NA	TRBV4-2	TRBJ2-7	ASSQEYPVENEQY
TRBD2	TRBV20-1	TRBJ2-3	SAKGLAGSTDTQY
NA	TRBV30	TRBJ1-1	AWSVPLDRLNTEAF
NA	TRBV9	TRBJ1-1	ASSARTESTEAF
TRBD2	TRBV12-3/TRBV12-4	TRBJ2-5	ASSLLAGVETQY
TRBD1	TRBV20-1	TRBJ2-3	SAHRGTDTQY
NA	TRBV9	TRBJ2-5	ASSVSGDQETQY
NA	TRBV9	TRBJ1-6	ASSEGGPNSPLH
NA	TRBV6-2/TRBV6-3	TRBJ1-1	ASSPPLGSNTEAF
TRBD2	TRBV3-1	TRBJ2-7	ANSQEIAGGRDDEQY
NA	TRBV20-1	TRBJ2-3	SASGVVDTQY
NA	TRBV27	TRBJ2-3	ASSCLECDTQY
NA	TRBV30	TRBJ1-4	AWSRGVATNEKLF
NA	TRBV7-6	TRBJ2-5	ASSLGMTATQY
TRBD2	TRBV29-1	TRBJ2-3	SVRTSGGPTDTQY
NA	TRBV4-3	TRBJ2-7	ASSQEWAGTYEQY
NA	TRBV9	TRBJ2-1	ASSEISTSRYNEQF
TRBD2	TRBV5-4	TRBJ2-1	ASSFRTSSAKYNEQF
NA	TRBV4-2	TRBJ2-2	ASSQDITGELF
TRBD1	TRBV19	TRBJ1-2	ASKWDRRTYGYT